The T cell receptor beta chain under discussion was sequenced for a study of blood T cell repertoires in COVID-19. About the research overall: Acute-phase and convalescent COVID-19 samples originated in the United States, Italy and Spain.

Sequenced by immunoSEQ multiplex PCR; TCRdb stores in-frame clones only, minus some. The sample lists about 120,000 clones; 65% to 80% were seen once. V shed 1 base and J shed 9 bases, with 10 bases lying between them. This CDR3 is built from 13 residues. CDR1 is SGHAT, CDR2 FQNNGV, per germline. This clonotype was sampled from a human donor with acute or convalescent COVID-19. The donor label of this sample is uncertain. This rearrangement joins TRBV11-2 to TRBJ1-3; D not certain. Sequencing was performed on peripheral blood. CDR3 in DNA: TGTGCCAGCAGCTTAGTTAGCGACGGCACCATATATTTT. It yields the protein CASSLVSDGTIYF.